The T cell receptor beta chain described here comes from a study of blood T cell repertoires in COVID-19 (TCRdb year 2020). Regarding the study in general: Collaborator samples came from the United States, Italy and Spain and covered acute and convalescent phases of COVID-19. The material from the prospective study consisted of cDNA or gDNA derived from T cells, B-cell-depleted T cells, or PBMCs. Deeply sampled blood TCRbeta repertoires from subjects exposed to, actively infected with, or recovered from COVID-19 were included in the dataset. A freely available public database, intended as a resource for researchers studying the immune response to SARS-CoV-2, is where the repertoires were released. Samples were obtained from the ongoing ImmuneRACE study (first 160 participants) and from about 1,300 subjects provided by 6 global collaborators. Nearly every sample came with metadata listing a de-identified subject ID, COVID-19 status, age in years and sex. Where HLA class I and class II types were available, the types were taken from metadata supplied by the sample provider, not from assay-based typing.

Note on this clone: Its antigen target is currently unknown. No base quality values were provided; no much bigger clone lies one nucleotide off.

TCRbeta CDR3 regions were amplified from genomic DNA using the immunoSEQ Assay, a bias-controlled multiplex PCR. In the paper's pipeline: Nucleated cell counts per sample were estimated from amplification of reference gene primers within the assay. To quantify the absolute abundance of each unique TCRbeta CDR3 rearrangement, sequence reads were collapsed and filtered. For each sample, productive Simpson clonality was calculated by taking the square root of Simpson's diversity index across productive rearrangements. The clones in this table, taken by TCRdb from immuneACCESS, are in-frame only. Not every clone is retained; where verified, under half of the shortfall comes from an unresolved V gene, and the cause of the rest is unknown. V, J and clone size are taken as reported in that table, and D and trimming were inferred from the DNA itself. Across this sample there are some 170,000 clones, with more than 80% seen only once. 5% to 7.5% of the sample belongs to the ten largest clones.

CDR1 MNHEY and CDR2 SMNVEV were looked up in the germline V gene (reference sequence). CDR3 length: 14 amino acids, cysteine to phenylalanine. Just CDR3 DNA is preserved here, 42 bases in frame from base 1. Relative to germline, V is missing 6 bases and J is missing 1 base, with 6 bases of the junction outside any gene match. Participants in the prospective study were enrolled through a virtual design, were aged roughly 18 to 100 years, and lived in approximately 25 United States geographic areas. To assign participants to cohorts, the prospective study relied on clinical history that participants themselves reported in a screening survey and a study questionnaire. ImmuneRACE Cohort 3 recovered participants were defined by two consecutive negative NP/OP PCR tests, healthcare professional clearance, or symptom resolution. In the prospective study, mobile phlebotomists collected whole blood, serum and a nasopharyngeal or oropharyngeal swab from each participant. Additional blood draws and questionnaires over an approximately two-month period could optionally be provided by prospective study participants. Prospective study blood samples were shipped either frozen or at room temperature before DNA extraction.

The study at large found these results: The quantity of clinical and demographic metadata differed by source and by participant and was supplied without curation.

Material for sequencing was PBMCs or T cells enriched from blood (not recorded which). The source of this sequence is a man aged 35-49 years who had recovered from COVID-19. This sequence uses TRBV27 and TRBJ2-7, with 7 junctional bases fitting TRBD1. The CDR3 protein is CASSAQGESYEQYF. The base sequence is TGTGCCAGCAGCGCCCAGGGGGAATCCTACGAGCAGTACTTC.